These 6 T cell receptor beta chains originate from one sample sequenced in a study of T cell changes during pregnancy in multiple sclerosis. TCRdb keeps only in-frame clones here, not all; method: immunoSEQ multiplex PCR. Here the sample spans 40,000 to 50,000 clones, 93% being singletons. The sample consisted of CD4+ T cells from peripheral blood mononuclear cells, taken in the third trimester of pregnancy. The receptors come from a female donor with multiple sclerosis, enrolled in a pregnancy study.

J is TRBJ1-4 and V is TRBV5-1; no definite D call. Trimming shortened V by 0 bases and J by 8 bases, and 17 bases separated the two germline ends. This CDR3 contains 16 residues. Germline V gene data show CDR1 as SGHRS and CDR2 as YFSETQ. The CDR3, as DNA: TGCGCCAGCAGCTTGGGAGACCGCCGTCGAGGGGAAAAACTGTTTTTT. Protein sequence: CASSLGDRRRGEKLFF.

The gene calls are TRBV18 and TRBJ2-1, with D possibly TRBD1 on 5 matching bases. Trimming removed 2 bases at V and 4 bases at J, with 15 bases between. This CDR3 is 16 amino acids long. The V gene's germline CDR1 is KGHSH and CDR2 LQKENI. The CDR3 DNA follows: TGTGCCAGCTCACCATCGGCAGGGATTGATTACAATGAGCAGTTCTTC. Amino acids: CASSPSAGIDYNEQFF.

This chain uses TRBV15 with TRBJ2-1; 7 bases line up with TRBD2. The CDR3 contains 15 residues. Trimming at V came to 5 bases and at J to 2 bases, leaving 6 bases not matched to a gene. Germline V gene data show CDR1 as LNHNV and CDR2 as YYDKDF (reference sequence). Written as DNA, the CDR3 is TGTGCCACCAGCCCCCGGGGAGGGACCTACAATGAGCAGTTCTTC. The encoded protein is CATSPRGGTYNEQFF. Together with reference TRBV15 and TRBJ2-1, the CDR3 gives the full variable domain: DAMVIQNPRYQVTQFGKPVTLSCSQTLNHNVMYWYQQKSSQAPKLLFHYYDKDFNNEADTPDNFQSRRPNTSFCFLDIRSPGLGDTAMYLCATSPRGGTYNEQFFGPGTRLTVL.

In DNA form, the CDR3 reads TGTGCCTGGTCAGACAGGGGGAATTTGAACACCATATATTTT. As protein: CAWSDRGNLNTIYF. This chain links TRBV30 with TRBJ1-3; 9 positions match TRBD1. The germline gives CDR1 GTSNPN, CDR2 SVGIG (reference sequence). Trimming took 5 bases from V and 7 from J; bases not matched to a gene: 9. CDR3 size: 14 residues.

In this sample, this clone turned up once. CDR3 residues: CASSLGSGTGELFF. CDR3 bases: TGTGCCAGCAGCTTAGGTAGCGGGACCGGGGAGCTGTTTTTT. This rearrangement joins TRBV7-2 to TRBJ2-2; 7 bases map to TRBD2. Per the germline V gene, CDR1 is SGHTA and CDR2 is FQGNSA. V gave up 1 base and J gave up 5 bases; unmatched junction bases: 1. This CDR3 spans 14 amino acids.

This clone turned up a few times. The chain carries TRBV18 and TRBJ2-7; D uncertain. This CDR3 comprises 13 residues. Germline assignment: CDR1 KGHSH and CDR2 LQKENI. V dropped 3 bases and J dropped 0 bases, with 6 bases sitting between them. The CDR3 DNA is TGTGCCAGCTCACCCTATAGCTCCTACGAGCAGTACTTC. It codes for CASSPYSSYEQYF.